This T cell receptor beta chain was recovered during a study of cytomegalovirus exposure and HLA in healthy donors. Study conclusions and caveats: Later on, an analysis tied approximately 17,000 TCR beta sequences to HLA alleles at 0.05 false discovery rate. The productive fraction for most TCR beta V segments was about 90% or about 30% in an earlier analysis. In a later analysis, a genetic analysis reported fewer productive-TCR N-insertions in an Asian-associated ancestry cluster than the cohort average.

The PCR employed 60 Vbeta primers together with 13 Jbeta primers. Using immunoSEQ multiplex PCR, the repertoire was profiled, and TCRdb retains in-frame clones only, with some absent. The table has some 130,000 clones, approximately 80% seen once; the top ten hold 1%. The trim removed 3 bases at V and 5 bases at J, leaving 7 bases unmatched. The CDR3 totals 15 residues. Per the germline V gene, CDR1 is SEHNR and CDR2 is FQNEAQ (reference sequence). On this clone: Its antigen is unknown.

This sequence originates from a man in his forties or fifties in good health and CMV-seronegative. The V and J genes are TRBV7-9 and TRBJ2-5, with TRBD2 identical over 9 bases. Sequencing was carried out using PBMCs. Here the CDR3 reads CASSFPAGGQETQYF. In DNA, the CDR3 is TGTGCCAGCAGCTTCCCTGCGGGAGGGCAGGAGACCCAGTACTTC.